What follows are 18 T cell receptor beta chains derived from one specimen sequenced in a study of vaccination and CD4 T cells after COVID-19. The assay that was used to sequence DNA from cultured CD4+ T cells was the Oncomine TCR Beta short-read assay. TCRdb itself ran the PCR reads through MiXCR, one entry per CDR3 protein. The sample carries 15,000 to 20,000 distinct CDR3 sequences, 43% recorded once. Treatment noted: approximately nine-day PBMC culture with coronavirus spike peptide pools or control peptides (ViraFEST assay). Their antigens remain unidentified. The input for sequencing was CD4+ T cells from blood, cultured in vitro, taken before SARS-CoV-2 vaccination. These receptors were collected from a human donor who had recovered from COVID-19.

This rearrangement joins TRBV19 to TRBJ2-3, with D perhaps assigned TRBD1 or TRBD2 (5 bases each). V gave up 3 bases and J gave up 6 bases, with 13 bases separating them. In germline, CDR1 is LNHDA, CDR2 SQIVND (reference sequence). This CDR3 is built from 14 residues. CDR3 sequence reads: CASSMVRWGDTQYF. In nucleotides, the CDR3 is TGTGCCAGTAGTATGGTGCGTTGGGGGGATACGCAGTATTTT.

J is TRBJ2-7 and V is TRBV28, with no clear D. CDR1 and CDR2 from the germline V gene are MDHEN and SYDVKM. Trimming pared 5 bases from V and 1 base from J, leaving 15 bases between. This CDR3 spans 15 amino acids. The CDR3 sequence: CASSLIRDTSYEQYF. Here the CDR3 DNA reads TGTGCCAGCAGTCTTATACGAGACACTTCCTACGAGCAGTACTTC.

This sequence joins TRBV7-2 and TRBJ2-3, with D perhaps assigned TRBD1 or TRBD2 (5 bases each). The V end lost 5 bases, the J end lost 1 base, and 28 bases lay between the germline ends. CDR1 SGHTA and CDR2 FQGNSA come from the germline V gene. The CDR3 contains 20 residues. The CDR3 loop reads CASSQDYLPQVGLGTDTQYF. As DNA, the CDR3 is TGTGCCAGCAGCCAAGACTACCTACCCCAGGTGGGGCTAGGCACAGATACGCAGTATTTT.

The chain couples TRBV19 to TRBJ2-3, with TRBD2 matching over 14 bases. The CDR3 spans 17 residues. V was pared by 5 bases and J by 6 bases, with 10 bases of the junction left unmatched. Germline loops: CDR1 LNHDA, CDR2 SQIVND (reference sequence). The DNA of the CDR3 is TGTGCCAGTAGTGTAAGACTAGCGGGAGGGCCCCGGGATACGCAGTATTTT. It codes for CASSVRLAGGPRDTQYF.

The chain carries TRBV11-2 and TRBJ2-7; 9 positions match TRBD1. With V trimmed by 4 bases and J by 7 bases, 11 bases remained unmatched. The CDR3 length is 15 residues. Germline V CDR1 and CDR2: SGHAT, FQNNGV. CDR3 in DNA: TGTGCCAGCAGCTCCTCCGGGACAGGGAAGGGGGAGCAGTACTTC. It encodes CASSSSGTGKGEQYF.

The chain has TRBV7-2 and TRBJ1-2; a weak D match, TRBD1 (5 bases). The CDR3 consists of 15 residues. The V gene lost 3 bases and the J gene lost 7 bases, with 18 bases spanning the gap. Looked up from germline, CDR1 is SGHTA and CDR2 is FQGNSA. The chain's CDR3 is CASSLSQGGRGGYTF. The CDR3 coding sequence is TGTGCCAGCAGCTTGAGTCAGGGCGGTCGGGGTGGCTACACCTTC.

This clonotype appeared a few times. V is TRBV7-9 and J is TRBJ2-7; D perhaps matches TRBD1 (6 bases). Per germline, CDR1 SEHNR and CDR2 FQNEAQ (reference sequence). The CDR3 sequence is 13 residues long. The V gene lost 4 bases and the J gene lost 5 bases, with 12 bases spanning the gap. CDR3 sequence reads: CASSSDSGHEQYF. CDR3 bases: TGTGCCAGCAGCTCGGACAGCGGCCACGAGCAGTACTTC.

The chain joins TRBV2 to TRBJ2-7; 9 bases line up with TRBD1. J was trimmed by 9 bases and V by 1 base; bases with no gene match: 7. The length of the CDR3 is 14 residues. Germline V gene data show CDR1 as SNHLY and CDR2 as FYNNEI. The CDR3 loop is CASSEGNRGLGQYF. CDR3 sequence (DNA): TGTGCCAGCAGTGAAGGGAACAGGGGGCTGGGGCAGTACTTC. Filled out from reference TRBV2 and TRBJ2-7, the complete variable domain reads EPEVTQTPSHQVTQMGQEVILRCVPISNHLYFYWYRQILGQKVEFLVSFYNNEISEKSEIFDDQFSVERPDGSNFTLKIRSTKLEDSAMYFCASSEGNRGLGQYFGPGTRLTVT.

This clonotype turned up a few times. V is TRBV20-1 and J is TRBJ2-7, with TRBD1 identical over 7 bases. The CDR3 extends over 17 amino acids. Germline assignment: CDR1 DFQATT and CDR2 SNEGSKA (reference sequence). Trimming at V came to 0 bases and at J to 0 bases, leaving 11 bases not matched to a gene. CDR3 nucleotides: TGCAGTGCTAGAGATCGTCTAAGGGGACAGAGCTCCTACGAGCAGTACTTC. Translated, it gives CSARDRLRGQSSYEQYF.

J is TRBJ1-2 and V is TRBV20-1; D ambiguous. Germline CDR1 is DFQATT and CDR2 is SNEGSKA (reference sequence). The CDR3 length is 12 residues. Trimming took 2 bases from V and 2 from J, leaving 6 bases between them. The CDR3 DNA reads TGCAGTGCTAGACCCGGGAACTATGGCTACACCTTC. This sequence encodes CSARPGNYGYTF.

V is TRBV29-1 and J is TRBJ2-2, with a possible D match to TRBD2 (6 bases). With 6 bases removed from V and 1 base from J, the gap between germline ends came to 12 bases. This CDR3 region has 14 residues. Germline CDR1 and CDR2: SQVTM and ANQGSEA. In DNA form, the CDR3 reads TGCAGCGTGACTTTAGCGGTGAACACCGGGGAGCTGTTTTTT. Its protein product is CSVTLAVNTGELFF.

This sequence joins TRBV7-2 and TRBJ2-7; D tentatively reads TRBD1 or TRBD2 (5 bases each). V was pared by 5 bases and J by 0 bases, with 14 bases between. CDR3 length equals 15 residues. Germline assignment: CDR1 SGHTA and CDR2 FQGNSA. CDR3 region: CASSQGPWSSYEQYF. CDR3 in DNA: TGTGCCAGCAGCCAGGGACCTTGGAGCTCCTACGAGCAGTACTTC.

The gene calls are TRBV10-3 and TRBJ2-7; 8 nucleotides line up with TRBD2. Germline-derived CDR1 and CDR2 are ENHRY and SYGVKD. J lost 2 bases, V lost 2 bases, and 5 bases had no gene match. The CDR3 runs to 15 residues. CDR3 sequence (DNA): TGTGCCATCAGTGAGACCTTAGCGGGGACCTACGAGCAGTACTTC. Translating gives CAISETLAGTYEQYF.

The chain joins TRBV24-1 to TRBJ2-2; the D gene is possibly TRBD1 (5 bases). Germline-derived CDR1 and CDR2 are KGHDR and SFDVKD. V dropped 2 bases and J dropped 7 bases, with 16 bases sitting between them. There are 16 residues in the CDR3. CDR3 in amino acids: CATSDSSPWGNGELFF. CDR3 DNA: TGTGCCACCAGTGATTCGAGCCCGTGGGGCAACGGGGAGCTGTTTTTT.

This rearrangement joins TRBV7-6 to TRBJ2-2; possibly TRBD2 for D (6 bases). The V gene's germline CDR1 is SGHVS and CDR2 FNYEAQ. There are 15 residues in the CDR3. V was trimmed by 1 base and J by 4 bases, leaving 10 bases between them. For the CDR3, the DNA is TGTGCCAGCAGCTTAGTAGCGGCAATCACCGGGGAGCTGTTTTTT. This translates into CASSLVAAITGELFF.

This clonotype was detected once. The genes are TRBV4-1 and TRBJ2-7; no clear D. The CDR3 contains 15 residues. The V and J ends lost 0 bases and 2 bases respectively, with 11 bases between them. Germline CDR1 MGHRA, CDR2 YSYEKL. The CDR3 region has the DNA TGCGCCAGCAGCCAAGAAGGGCCCGGTACCTACGAGCAGTACTTC. It yields the protein CASSQEGPGTYEQYF.

In DNA, the CDR3 is TGTGCCAGCAGTTACGGGACAGGACGCTCTGGGGCCAACGTCCTGACTTTC. This codes for CASSYGTGRSGANVLTF. The chain has TRBV6-2 or TRBV6-3 and TRBJ2-6; TRBD1 aligns across 8 bases. V dropped 2 bases and J dropped 0; count of bases not matched to a gene: 3. From germline, CDR1 is MNHEY and CDR2 SVGEGT. The CDR3 sequence is 17 residues long.

This clonotype was picked up a small number of times. The rearrangement uses TRBV19 and TRBJ1-1; 9 bases are shared with TRBD1. The CDR3 contains 14 residues. Trimming took 9 bases from V and 5 from J; bases not matched to a gene: 10. Germline CDR1 reads LNHDA; CDR2 reads SQIVND (reference sequence). The chain's CDR3 is CASRPPGTGTEAFF. In DNA, the CDR3 is TGTGCCAGCCGTCCTCCCGGGACAGGGACTGAAGCTTTCTTT.